The 19 T cell receptor beta chains below were found in one sample sequenced in a study of neurological immune-mediated disorders. TCRdb re-called the 5' RACE reads with MiXCR, one entry per CDR3 protein. The table has roughly 100,000 distinct CDR3 sequences, 3% to 4% seen once. The sample was PBMCs. All receptors come from a woman under 30 with multiple sclerosis.

This clonotype was seen ten or more times. The chain uses TRBV11-2 and TRBJ1-5, with a tentative D call TRBD1 (5 bases). The CDR3 length is 13 residues. V was clipped by 6 bases and J by 4 bases, with 10 bases between them. Per the germline V gene, CDR1 is SGHAT and CDR2 is FQNNGV. CDR3 protein: CASSWDRNQPQHF. The CDR3 DNA reads as TGTGCCAGCAGTTGGGACCGGAATCAGCCCCAGCATTTT.

This clonotype was seen repeatedly, ten times or more. The genes are TRBV7-2 and TRBJ2-5; 10 bases fit TRBD1. The V gene's germline CDR1 is SGHTA and CDR2 FQGNSA. There are 15 residues in the CDR3. J gave up 5 bases and V 1 base, and 4 bases lay outside the gene matches. This chain's CDR3 is CASSLVGQGRETQYF. The DNA of the CDR3 is TGTGCCAGCAGCTTAGTGGGACAGGGGCGGGAGACCCAGTACTTC.

This clonotype was seen a few times. At one end the junction does not follow the germline gene, possibly because of a read error. J is TRBJ1-5 and V is TRBV29-1; D ambiguous. The CDR3 runs to 14 residues. In germline, CDR1 is SQVTM, CDR2 ANQGSEA. The CDR3 sequence is CSVEVAGYGQHQHF. In DNA form, the CDR3 reads TGCAGCGTTGAAGTAGCGGGGTACGGCCAGCACCAGCATTTT.

This clonotype was counted many times. The chain joins TRBV10-2 to TRBJ2-1, with D perhaps matching TRBD2 (5 bases). CDR1 and CDR2 from the germline V gene are WSHSY and SAAADI. The CDR3 extends over 15 amino acids. V was trimmed by 4 bases and J by 0 bases, leaving 10 bases between them. This CDR3 reads CASSVDWSSYNEQFF. The CDR3 DNA follows: TGCGCCAGCAGTGTGGACTGGAGCTCCTACAATGAGCAGTTCTTC.

As regards this clonotype: Possible read error: a much larger clone is one base away. The chain joins TRBV5-1 to TRBJ2-5; the D is unclear. Germline assignment: CDR1 SGHRS and CDR2 YFSETQ. The CDR3 has 12 residues. The CDR3 region is CDSSLTGETQYF. CDR3 bases: TGCGACAGCAGCTTGACGGGCGAGACCCAGTACTTC.

This clonotype appeared many times. The chain carries TRBV6-2 or TRBV6-3 and TRBJ2-1; no reliable D call. Germline V gives CDR1 MNHEY, CDR2 SVGEGT. The CDR3 length is 14 residues. V was trimmed by 7 bases and J by 0 bases, leaving 10 bases between them. Written as DNA, the CDR3 is TGTGCCAGCACAGGCCTAGTCTCCTACAATGAGCAGTTCTTC. This gives the protein CASTGLVSYNEQFF.

This clonotype was detected many times. The chain links TRBV5-1 to TRBJ1-2; 7 bases match TRBD1. This CDR3 contains 14 residues. From germline, CDR1 is SGHRS and CDR2 YFSETQ. The J segment lost 0 bases and the V segment lost 3 bases, leaving 2 bases of the junction unmatched. CDR3 amino acids: CASSSGTANYGYTF. As DNA, the CDR3 is TGCGCCAGCAGCTCTGGGACAGCTAACTATGGCTACACCTTC.

This clonotype was detected ten times or more. Here the CDR3 reads CASTIAGGPSNEQFF. DNA of the CDR3: TGTGCCAGCACCATAGCGGGAGGGCCCTCCAATGAGCAGTTCTTC. The chain couples TRBV6-2 or TRBV6-3 to TRBJ2-1; TRBD2 matches 11 bases. Per germline, CDR1 MNHEY and CDR2 SVGEGT. The CDR3 runs 15 residues. The junction had 8 bases not matched to a gene; V was cut back by 7 bases and J by 6 bases.

In this sample, this clonotype turned up a few times. The chain is built from TRBV5-5 and TRBJ1-5; D is possibly TRBD1 (5 bases). Looked up from germline, CDR1 is SGHKS and CDR2 is YYEKEE (reference sequence). Trimming stripped 0 bases from V and 2 bases from J, with 6 bases between. The CDR3 contains 14 residues. The CDR3, as DNA: TGTGCCAGCAGCTTGGTACAGGGCAATCAGCCCCAGCATTTT. Translation: CASSLVQGNQPQHF.

Many counts were recorded for this clonotype. The chain joins TRBV5-1 to TRBJ2-7, with D unresolved. V was cut by 6 bases and J by 4 bases, with 29 bases left in between. This CDR3 region has 18 residues. Germline V gives CDR1 SGHRS, CDR2 YFSETQ. The CDR3 sequence: CASNRTRNEKSRAYEQYF. CDR3 sequence (DNA): TGCGCCAGCAACAGAACGAGGAACGAGAAATCAAGGGCGTACGAGCAGTACTTC.

The table lists this clonotype with many counts. The chain is built from TRBV7-6 and TRBJ2-7; tentatively, D is TRBD1 (5 bases). Germline CDR1 reads SGHVS; CDR2 reads FNYEAQ. CDR3 length equals 15 residues. Trimming took off 0 bases at V and 0 bases at J, with 9 bases between the two ends. CDR3 residues: CASSLARQGSYEQYF. CDR3 nucleotides: TGTGCCAGCAGCTTAGCGCGGCAGGGCTCCTACGAGCAGTACTTC.

This clonotype appeared many times. The chain couples TRBV7-6 to TRBJ1-6; D is unresolved. The CDR3 has 12 residues. The germline V gene encodes CDR1 SGHVS and CDR2 FNYEAQ. The V and J ends lost 6 bases and 7 bases respectively, with 7 bases between them. The CDR3 DNA is TGTGCCAGCAGTCTAGGGAATTCACCCCTCCACTTT. Translated: CASSLGNSPLHF.

There are many counts of this clonotype. The chain recombines TRBV12-3 or TRBV12-4 with TRBJ2-5; no definite D call. The V and J ends lost 6 bases and 4 bases respectively, with 9 bases between them. CDR3 size: 12 residues. The CDR3 sequence is CASRSLGETQYF. The CDR3 DNA sequence: TGTGCCAGCAGGTCCCTGGGAGAGACCCAGTACTTC.

This clonotype was seen repeatedly, ten times or more. The rearrangement links TRBV5-1 to TRBJ1-1; TRBD1 agrees at 8 bases. The germline V gene has CDR1 SGHRS and CDR2 YFSETQ. V was clipped by 0 bases and J by 0 bases; unmatched bases: 7. The length of the CDR3 is 17 residues. This CDR3 is CASSLATGGGMNTEAFF. DNA of the CDR3: TGCGCCAGCAGCTTGGCTACAGGGGGTGGAATGAACACTGAAGCTTTCTTT.

This clonotype was found many times. The rearrangement uses TRBV20-1 and TRBJ2-7; 7 bases line up with TRBD1. Germline values: CDR1 DFQATT, CDR2 SNEGSKA (reference sequence). V lost 0 bases, J lost 3 bases, and 8 bases stayed unmatched. The CDR3 length is 15 residues. The CDR3 DNA is TGCAGTGCTAGAGATTTGAGACAGGGAGACTACGAGCAGTACTTC. Translating it yields CSARDLRQGDYEQYF.

This clonotype appeared many times. The chain has TRBV20-1 and TRBJ1-3; D is undetermined. CDR1 and CDR2 from the germline V gene are DFQATT and SNEGSKA (reference sequence). CDR3 length: 13 residues. Trimming pared 3 bases from V and 4 bases from J, leaving 10 bases between. The DNA for the CDR3 is TGCAGTGCTAGGGAACCCCGGGGAAACACCATATATTTT. Its translation: CSAREPRGNTIYF.

This clonotype was picked up many times. The chain carries TRBV7-2 and TRBJ2-7; the D gene could be TRBD1 or TRBD2 (5 bases each). CDR1 is SGHTA, CDR2 FQGNSA, per germline. Trimming shortened V by 6 bases and J by 7 bases, and 13 bases separated the two germline ends. The CDR3 is 12 amino acids. This CDR3 is CASSSDWGEQYF. DNA of the CDR3: TGTGCCAGCAGTTCCGACTGGGGGGAGCAGTACTTC.

This clonotype was recorded many times. The chain recombines TRBV20-1 with TRBJ2-3; 8 bases are shared with TRBD1. V gave up 5 bases and J gave up 3 bases; unmatched junction bases: 10. Germline CDR1 and CDR2: DFQATT and SNEGSKA (reference sequence). The CDR3 covers 15 residues. CDR3 sequence: CSAGTDRAGTDTQYF. CDR3 nucleotides: TGCAGTGCTGGAACGGACAGGGCCGGAACAGATACGCAGTATTTT.

This clonotype was counted ten times or more. The chain joins TRBV6-6 to TRBJ2-3; 11 positions agree with TRBD1. The CDR3 extends over 15 amino acids. With 4 bases clipped from V and 4 bases from J, the junction kept 4 bases outside the gene matches. Germline CDR1 reads MNHNY; CDR2 reads SVGAGI (reference sequence). CDR3: CASSLRTGGADTQYF. The CDR3, as DNA: TGTGCCAGCAGTTTACGGACAGGGGGCGCAGATACGCAGTATTTT.